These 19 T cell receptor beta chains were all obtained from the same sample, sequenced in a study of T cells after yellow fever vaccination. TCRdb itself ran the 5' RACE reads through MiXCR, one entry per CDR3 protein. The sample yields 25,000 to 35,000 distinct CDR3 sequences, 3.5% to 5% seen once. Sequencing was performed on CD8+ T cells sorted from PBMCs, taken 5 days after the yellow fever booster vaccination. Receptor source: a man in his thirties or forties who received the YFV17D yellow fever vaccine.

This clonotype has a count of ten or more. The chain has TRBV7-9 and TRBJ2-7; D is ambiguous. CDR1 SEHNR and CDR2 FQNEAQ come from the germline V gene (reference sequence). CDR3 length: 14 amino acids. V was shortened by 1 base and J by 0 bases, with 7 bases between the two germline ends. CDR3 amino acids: CASSLGESSYEQYF. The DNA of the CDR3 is TGTGCCAGCAGCTTAGGTGAGAGCTCCTACGAGCAGTACTTC.

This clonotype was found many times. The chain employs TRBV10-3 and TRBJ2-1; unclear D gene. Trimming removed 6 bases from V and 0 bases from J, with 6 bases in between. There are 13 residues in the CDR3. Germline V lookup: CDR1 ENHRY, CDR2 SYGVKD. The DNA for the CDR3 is TGTGCCATCAGCCTAGACTCCTACAATGAGCAGTTCTTC. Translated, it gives CAISLDSYNEQFF.

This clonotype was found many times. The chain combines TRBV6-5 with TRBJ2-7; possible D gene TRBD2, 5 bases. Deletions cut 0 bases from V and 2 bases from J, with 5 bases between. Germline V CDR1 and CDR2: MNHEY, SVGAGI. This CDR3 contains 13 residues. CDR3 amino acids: CASSYSGAYEQYF. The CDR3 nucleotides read TGTGCCAGCAGTTACTCCGGGGCCTACGAGCAGTACTTC.

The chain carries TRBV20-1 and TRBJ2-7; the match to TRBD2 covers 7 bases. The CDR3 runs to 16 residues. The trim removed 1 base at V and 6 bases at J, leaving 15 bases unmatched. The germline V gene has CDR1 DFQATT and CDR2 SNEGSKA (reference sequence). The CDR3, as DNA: TGCAGTGCTAGAGGCCTGGATCCGGGGCGGGAGTCCGAGCAGTACTTC. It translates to CSARGLDPGRESEQYF.

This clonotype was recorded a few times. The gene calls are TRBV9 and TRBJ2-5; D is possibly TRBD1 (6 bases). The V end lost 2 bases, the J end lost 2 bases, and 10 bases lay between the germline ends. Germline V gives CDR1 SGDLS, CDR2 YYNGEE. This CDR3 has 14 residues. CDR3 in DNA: TGTGCCAGCAGCGTGGAGACAGGTCAAGAGACCCAGTACTTC. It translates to CASSVETGQETQYF.

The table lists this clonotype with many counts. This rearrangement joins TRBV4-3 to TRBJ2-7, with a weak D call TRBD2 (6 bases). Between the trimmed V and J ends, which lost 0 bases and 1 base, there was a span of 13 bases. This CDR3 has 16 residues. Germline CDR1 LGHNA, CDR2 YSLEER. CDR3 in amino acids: CASSQEVSSASYEQYF. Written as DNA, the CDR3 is TGCGCCAGCAGCCAAGAAGTGTCTAGCGCTTCCTACGAGCAGTACTTC.

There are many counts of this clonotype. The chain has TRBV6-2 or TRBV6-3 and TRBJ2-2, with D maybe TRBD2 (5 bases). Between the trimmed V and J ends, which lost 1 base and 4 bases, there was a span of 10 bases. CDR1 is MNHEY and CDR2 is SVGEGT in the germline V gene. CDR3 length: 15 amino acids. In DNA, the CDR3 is TGTGCCAGCAGTTACTTCGGACTCGTCACCGGGGAGCTGTTTTTT. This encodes CASSYFGLVTGELFF.

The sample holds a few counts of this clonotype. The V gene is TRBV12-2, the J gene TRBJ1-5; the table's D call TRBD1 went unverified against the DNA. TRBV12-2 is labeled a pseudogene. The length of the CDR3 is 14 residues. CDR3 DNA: TGTGCAAGTCGCTGCACAGGGCGCAATCAGCCCCAGCATTTT. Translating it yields CASRCTGRNQPQHF.

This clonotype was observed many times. CDR3 nucleotides: TGCGCCAGCAGCCCCGGTTTGGAGGTTGGGGATACGCAGTATTTT. It specifies CASSPGLEVGDTQYF. The V call is TRBV5-1, the J call TRBJ2-3; D is perhaps TRBD2 (5 bases). The germline V and J ends were trimmed by 4 bases and 6 bases, with 18 bases remaining between them. CDR3 length: 15 amino acids. Germline values: CDR1 SGHRS, CDR2 YFSETQ. Complete variable domain (other parts from reference TRBV5-1 and TRBJ2-3): KAGVTQTPRYLIKTRGQQVTLSCSPISGHRSVSWYQQTPGQGLQFLFEYFSETQRNKGNFPGRFSGRQFSNSRSEMNVSTLELGDSALYLCASSPGLEVGDTQYFGPGTRLTVL.

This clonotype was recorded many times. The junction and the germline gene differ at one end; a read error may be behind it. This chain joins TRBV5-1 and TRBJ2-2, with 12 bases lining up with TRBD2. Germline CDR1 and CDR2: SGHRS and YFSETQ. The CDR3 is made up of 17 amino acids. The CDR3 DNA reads TGCGCCAGCAGCTTGTGGACTAGCGGGATGAACGCCGGGGAGCTGTTTTTT. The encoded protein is CASSLWTSGMNAGELFF.

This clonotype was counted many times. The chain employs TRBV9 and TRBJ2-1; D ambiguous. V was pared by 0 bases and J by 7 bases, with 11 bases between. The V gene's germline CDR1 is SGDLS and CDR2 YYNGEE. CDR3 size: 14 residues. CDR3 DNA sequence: TGTGCCAGCAGCGTAGCTATGGCGGCAAATGAGCAGTTCTTC. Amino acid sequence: CASSVAMAANEQFF.

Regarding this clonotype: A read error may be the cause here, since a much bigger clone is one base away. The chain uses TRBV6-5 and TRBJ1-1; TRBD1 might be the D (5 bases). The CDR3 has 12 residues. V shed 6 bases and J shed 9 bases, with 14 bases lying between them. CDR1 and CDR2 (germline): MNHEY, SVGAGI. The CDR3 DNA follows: TGTGCCAGCAGACAGGTGGGGACTAAAGCTTTCTTT. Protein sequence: CASRQVGTKAFF.

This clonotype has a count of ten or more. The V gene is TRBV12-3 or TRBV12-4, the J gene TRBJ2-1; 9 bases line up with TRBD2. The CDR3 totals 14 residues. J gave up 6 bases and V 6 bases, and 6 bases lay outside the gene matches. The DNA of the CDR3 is TGTGCCAGCAGCGCGGGAGGGGGCACCAATGAGCAGTTCTTC. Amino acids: CASSAGGGTNEQFF.

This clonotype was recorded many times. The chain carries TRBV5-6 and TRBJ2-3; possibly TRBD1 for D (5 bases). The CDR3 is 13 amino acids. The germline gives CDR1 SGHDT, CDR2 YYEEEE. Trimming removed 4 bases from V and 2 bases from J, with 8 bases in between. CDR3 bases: TGTGCCAGCAGCGGGGCCCCCACAGATACGCAGTATTTT. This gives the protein CASSGAPTDTQYF.

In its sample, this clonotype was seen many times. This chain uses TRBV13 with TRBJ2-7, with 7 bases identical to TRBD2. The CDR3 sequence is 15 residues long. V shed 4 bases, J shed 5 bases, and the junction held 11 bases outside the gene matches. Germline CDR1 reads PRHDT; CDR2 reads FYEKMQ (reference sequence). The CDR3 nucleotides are TGTGCCAGCAGCTCTTTCCTGGGAGGGCCCCACGAGCAGTACTTC. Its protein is CASSSFLGGPHEQYF.

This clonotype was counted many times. The CDR3 DNA is TGTGCCAGCAGTGAATTCTACGAGCAGTACTTC. Translating it yields CASSEFYEQYF. This chain joins TRBV25-1 and TRBJ2-7, with D uncertain. Germline CDR1 is MGHDK and CDR2 is SYGVNS. V lost 1 base, J lost 3 bases, and 1 base lay in between. The length of the CDR3 is 11 residues.

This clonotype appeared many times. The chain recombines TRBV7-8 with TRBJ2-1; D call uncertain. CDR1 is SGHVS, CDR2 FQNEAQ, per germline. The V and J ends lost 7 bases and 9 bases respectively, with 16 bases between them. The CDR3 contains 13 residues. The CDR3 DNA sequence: TGTGCCAGCAAGCCTAGACCCCTTTCTGAGCAGTTCTTC. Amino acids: CASKPRPLSEQFF. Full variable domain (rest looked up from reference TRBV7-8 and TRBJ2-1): GAGVSQSPRYKVAKRGQDVALRCDPISGHVSLFWYQQALGQGPEFLTYFQNEAQLDKSGLPSDRFFAERPEGSVSTLKIQRTQQEDSAVYLCASKPRPLSEQFFGPGTRLTVL.

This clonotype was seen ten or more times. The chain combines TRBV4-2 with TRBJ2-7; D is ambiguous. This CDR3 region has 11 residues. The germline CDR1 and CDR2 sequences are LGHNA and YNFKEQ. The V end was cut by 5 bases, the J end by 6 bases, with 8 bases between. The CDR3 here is CASSYLGEQYF. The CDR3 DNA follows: TGTGCCAGCAGCTACCTGGGCGAGCAGTACTTC.

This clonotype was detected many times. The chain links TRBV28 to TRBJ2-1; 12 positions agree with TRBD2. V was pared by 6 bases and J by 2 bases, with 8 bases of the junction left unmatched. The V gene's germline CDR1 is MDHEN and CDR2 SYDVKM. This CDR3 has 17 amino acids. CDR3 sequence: CASSPTLAGGPYNEQFF. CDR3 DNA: TGTGCCAGCAGCCCTACCCTAGCGGGAGGGCCCTACAATGAGCAGTTCTTC. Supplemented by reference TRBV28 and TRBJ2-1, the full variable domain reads DVKVTQSSRYLVKRTGEKVFLECVQDMDHENMFWYRQDPGLGLRLIYFSYDVKMKEKGDIPEGYSVSREKKERFSLILESASTNQTSMYLCASSPTLAGGPYNEQFFGPGTRLTVL.